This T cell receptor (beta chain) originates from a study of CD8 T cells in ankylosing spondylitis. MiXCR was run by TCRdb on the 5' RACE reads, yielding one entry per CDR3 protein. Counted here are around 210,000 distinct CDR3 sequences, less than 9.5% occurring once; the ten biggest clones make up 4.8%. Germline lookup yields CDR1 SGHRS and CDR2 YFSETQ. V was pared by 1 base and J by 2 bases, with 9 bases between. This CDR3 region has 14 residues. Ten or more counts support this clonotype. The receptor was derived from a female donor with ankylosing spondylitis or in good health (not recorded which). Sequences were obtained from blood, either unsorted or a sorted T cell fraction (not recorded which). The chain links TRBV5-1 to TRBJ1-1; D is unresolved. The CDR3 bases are TGCGCCAGCAGCTTGTGGGATCTTAACACTGAAGCTTTCTTT. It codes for CASSLWDLNTEAFF.